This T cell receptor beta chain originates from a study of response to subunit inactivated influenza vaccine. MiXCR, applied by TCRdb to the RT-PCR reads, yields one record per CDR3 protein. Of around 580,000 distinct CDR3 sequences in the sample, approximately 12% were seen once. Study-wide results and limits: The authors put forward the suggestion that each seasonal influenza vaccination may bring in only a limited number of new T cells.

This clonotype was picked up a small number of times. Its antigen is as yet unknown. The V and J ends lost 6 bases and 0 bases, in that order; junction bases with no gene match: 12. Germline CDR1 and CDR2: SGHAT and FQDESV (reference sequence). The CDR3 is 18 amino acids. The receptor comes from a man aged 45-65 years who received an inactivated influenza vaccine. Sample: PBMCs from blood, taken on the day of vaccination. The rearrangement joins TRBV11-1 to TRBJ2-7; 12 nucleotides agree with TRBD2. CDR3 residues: CASSPGLAGPFVSYEQYF. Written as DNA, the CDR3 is TGTGCCAGCAGTCCGGGACTAGCGGGCCCATTCGTCTCCTACGAGCAGTACTTC.